The 9 T cell receptor beta chains below all came from one sample that was sequenced in a study of blood T cell repertoires in COVID-19 (dated by TCRdb to about 2020). Receptor amplification or capture employed the immunoSEQ multiplex PCR assay. TCRdb stores this immuneACCESS table with in-frame sequences only. Part of the clones is absent; in the studies checked, under half of the shortfall reflects unresolved V genes, and no reason is known for the rest. In all, the sample holds 100,000 or so clones, and roughly 86% of those were seen once. The ten most abundant clones make up 13% of the sample. The sample was peripheral blood. These TCRs come from a woman aged 55-69 years in a cohort sampled during active or convalescent COVID-19.

The V and J genes are TRBV27 and TRBJ2-1, with 11 positions matching TRBD2. This CDR3 spans 13 amino acids. CDR1 and CDR2 from the germline V gene are MNHEY and SMNVEV (reference sequence). Unmatched junction bases numbered 7, after V lost 7 bases and J lost 11 bases. DNA of the CDR3: TGTGCCAGCACCGGGACTAGCGGCCTCAAGCAGTTCTTC. Translating it yields CASTGTSGLKQFF.

This clone was seen only a few times. The V call is TRBV5-6, the J call TRBJ1-5, with TRBD1 matching 8 bases. The germline gives CDR1 SGHDT, CDR2 YYEEEE. CDR3 size: 15 residues. Trimming at V came to 2 bases and at J to 3 bases, leaving 4 bases not matched to a gene. CDR3 residues: CASSLTGGFNQPQHF. DNA for the CDR3: TGTGCCAGCAGCTTAACAGGGGGTTTCAATCAGCCCCAGCATTTT. The complete variable domain, with remaining parts taken from reference TRBV5-6 and TRBJ1-5, reads DAGVTQSPTHLIKTRGQQVTLRCSPKSGHDTVSWYQQALGQGPQFIFQYYEEEERQRGNFPDRFSGHQFPNYSSELNVNALLLGDSALYLCASSLTGGFNQPQHFGDGTRLSIL.

The chain recombines TRBV5-1 with TRBJ1-4; D is unclear. The germline V and J ends were trimmed by 0 bases and 4 bases, with 7 bases remaining between them. CDR1 and CDR2 from the germline V gene are SGHRS and YFSETQ. CDR3 length: 14 residues. The CDR3 loop is CASSLGHRNEKLFF. CDR3 sequence (DNA): TGCGCCAGCAGCTTGGGACATCGTAATGAAAAACTGTTTTTT.

The genes are TRBV4-2 and TRBJ2-7; D unresolved. The ends were cut back, 1 base at V and 4 bases at J, with 5 bases in the middle. The CDR3 is made up of 12 amino acids. Germline-derived CDR1 and CDR2 are LGHNA and YNFKEQ. As DNA, the CDR3 is TGTGCCAGCAGCCAAGTTTCGTACGAGCAGTACTTC. Its protein is CASSQVSYEQYF.

The chain joins TRBV4-2 to TRBJ2-1; 10 bases are shared with TRBD2. CDR3 length: 16 amino acids. Germline CDR1 and CDR2: LGHNA and YNFKEQ. V was clipped by 5 bases and J by 8 bases; unmatched bases: 12. CDR3 sequence (DNA): TGTGCCAGCAGCAAAAGACCGGGACTAGCGATCGATGAGCAGTTCTTC. Translated, it gives CASSKRPGLAIDEQFF.

The chain links TRBV7-3 to TRBJ1-6; unclear D gene. Germline CDR1 and CDR2: SGHTA and FQGTGA. The V gene lost 2 bases and the J gene lost 1 base, with 6 bases spanning the gap. The CDR3 has 15 amino acids. The CDR3, as DNA: TGTGCCAGCAGCTTAGAGGGTTCCTATAATTCACCCCTCCACTTT. Protein sequence: CASSLEGSYNSPLHF. Full variable domain (rest looked up from reference TRBV7-3 and TRBJ1-6): GAGVSQTPSNKVTEKGKYVELRCDPISGHTALYWYRQSLGQGPEFLIYFQGTGAADDSGLPNDRFFAVRPEGSVSTLKIQRTERGDSAVYLCASSLEGSYNSPLHFGNGTRLTVT.

The J gene is TRBJ2-7, the V gene TRBV2, with D tentatively TRBD1 (6 bases). The CDR3 consists of 16 residues. CDR1 is SNHLY, CDR2 FYNNEI, per germline. Trimming shortened V by 2 bases and J by 0 bases, and 14 bases separated the two germline ends. The CDR3 DNA reads TGTGCCAGCAGTGAAAACCGGGACATACTCTCCTACGAGCAGTACTTC. Translation gives CASSENRDILSYEQYF.

The gene calls are TRBV28 and TRBJ2-3, with D perhaps matching TRBD1 (5 bases). This CDR3 region has 14 residues. Trimming shortened V by 5 bases and J by 5 bases, and 14 bases separated the two germline ends. The V gene's germline CDR1 is MDHEN and CDR2 SYDVKM. This CDR3 is CASSLDSTGDTQYF. The CDR3 DNA sequence: TGTGCCAGCAGTCTAGACAGTACGGGAGATACGCAGTATTTT.

V gene TRBV7-3 combines with J gene TRBJ2-1, with 8 bases identical to TRBD1. Unmatched junction bases numbered 0, after V lost 4 bases and J lost 7 bases. Germline V CDR1 and CDR2: SGHTA, FQGTGA. The CDR3 totals 12 residues. DNA of the CDR3: TGTGCCAGCAGCTGGGACAGGAATGAGCAGTTCTTC. Protein product: CASSWDRNEQFF. Filled out from reference TRBV7-3 and TRBJ2-1, the complete variable domain reads GAGVSQTPSNKVTEKGKYVELRCDPISGHTALYWYRQSLGQGPEFLIYFQGTGAADDSGLPNDRFFAVRPEGSVSTLKIQRTERGDSAVYLCASSWDRNEQFFGPGTRLTVL.